This TCR beta chain was sequenced for a study of blood T cells in healthy people across ages. Study-wide results and limits: Comparison with aged donors showed that long-lived donors had more naive CD4+ cells and higher diversity. PBMCs left unsorted prevented a conclusive naive versus antigen-experienced comparison.

Points on this clonotype: Its antigen remains unknown. An end of the junction does not agree with germline; a read error may underlie this.

Primers used in a second PCR of roughly 6 to 11 cycles were a sample-barcoded 5' primer and a J-beta primer mix. TCRdb re-derived calls from the 5' RACE reads in MiXCR, one entry per CDR3 protein. The data hold over 550,000 distinct CDR3 sequences, with around 31% observed a single time. This CDR3 comprises 16 residues. CDR1 and CDR2 (germline): SEHNR, FQNEAQ (reference sequence). This chain connects TRBV7-9 to TRBJ2-2, with 9 bases aligning to TRBD1. The specimen was blood. The TCR sequence derives from an elderly woman in good health. DNA of the CDR3: TGTGCCGGCAGCTCCCAGACAGGGGGGAGCACCGGGGAGCTGTTTTTT. Residues: CAGSSQTGGSTGELFF.